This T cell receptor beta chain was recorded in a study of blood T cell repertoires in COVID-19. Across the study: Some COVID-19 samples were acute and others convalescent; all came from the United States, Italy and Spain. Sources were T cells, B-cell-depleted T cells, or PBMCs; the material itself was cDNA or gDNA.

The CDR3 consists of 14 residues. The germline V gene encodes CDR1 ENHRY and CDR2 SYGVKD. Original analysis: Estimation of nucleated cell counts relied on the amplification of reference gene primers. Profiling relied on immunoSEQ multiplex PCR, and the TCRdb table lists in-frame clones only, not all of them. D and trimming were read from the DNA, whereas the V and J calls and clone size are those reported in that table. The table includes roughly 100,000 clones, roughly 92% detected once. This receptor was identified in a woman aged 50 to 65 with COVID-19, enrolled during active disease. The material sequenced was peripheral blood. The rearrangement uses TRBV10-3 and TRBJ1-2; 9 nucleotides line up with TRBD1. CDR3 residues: CATEPTGGNYGYTF. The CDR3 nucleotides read TGTGCGACAGAGCCGACAGGGGGGAACTATGGCTACACCTTC.